This entry lists 28 T cell receptor beta chains sequenced from one sample in a study of T cell responses to AZD1222 COVID-19 vaccine. Assay used: immunoSEQ multiplex PCR; TCRdb lists only in-frame clones, some missing. The sample shows some 170,000 clones, around nine tenths of them seen only once. Sequenced material: peripheral blood, taken on day 0 of AZD1222 vaccination. These receptors all stem from an adult in good health.

The gene calls are TRBV25-1 and TRBJ1-1; D call uncertain. V was pared by 5 bases and J by 1 base, with 14 bases between. The CDR3 runs to 15 residues. Germline V gives CDR1 MGHDK, CDR2 SYGVNS. The CDR3 region has the DNA TGTGCCAGCAGTCCATGGGCGGACCAGAACACTGAAGCTTTCTTT. Protein: CASSPWADQNTEAFF.

In this sample, this clone turned up once. The V gene is TRBV5-1, the J gene TRBJ1-5, with TRBD1 matching 8 bases. Germline lookup yields CDR1 SGHRS and CDR2 YFSETQ. The V segment lost 4 bases and the J segment 5 bases; nucleotides outside the gene matches: 5. The CDR3 contains 14 residues. CDR3 DNA: TGCGCCAGCAGCCATGGACAGGGAGATCAGCCCCAGCATTTT. It translates to CASSHGQGDQPQHF.

The genes are TRBV5-1 and TRBJ2-5, with a possible D match to TRBD2 (6 bases). The CDR3 extends over 14 amino acids. Germline CDR1 SGHRS, CDR2 YFSETQ. The V and J ends lost 3 bases and 1 base respectively, with 10 bases between them. CDR3 DNA: TGCGCCAGCAGCTCGGCCGGGGGCCAAGAGACCCAGTACTTC. This sequence encodes CASSSAGGQETQYF.

This chain links TRBV4-2 with TRBJ1-4; no clear D gene. Trimming pared 1 base from V and 1 base from J, leaving 7 bases between. Germline V gene lookup returns CDR1 LGHNA and CDR2 YNFKEQ. The CDR3 is made up of 15 amino acids. CDR3 in DNA: TGTGCCAGCAGCCAAGGGGAGAAAACTAATGAAAAACTGTTTTTT. Protein sequence: CASSQGEKTNEKLFF.

This chain uses TRBV6-5 with TRBJ1-1, with D possibly TRBD1 on 6 matching bases. Trimming stripped 6 bases from V and 0 bases from J, with 11 bases between. CDR3 size: 14 residues. Per the germline V gene, CDR1 is MNHEY and CDR2 is SVGAGI. CDR3 DNA sequence: TGTGCCAGCAGGGGAGGGGGAATGAACACTGAAGCTTTCTTT. Amino acid sequence: CASRGGGMNTEAFF.

The CDR3 coding sequence is TGTGCCTGGAAGGTCTCTGGAAACACCATATATTTT. Translating it yields CAWKVSGNTIYF. The rearrangement joins TRBV30 to TRBJ1-3; unclear D gene. V shed 4 bases and J shed 0 bases, with 4 bases lying between them. The CDR3 sequence is 12 residues long. Germline values: CDR1 GTSNPN, CDR2 SVGIG (reference sequence).

The CDR3 nucleotides read TGTGCCAGCAGCGTAGGGGAAAATAAAGCCAAAAACATTCAGTACTTC. Residues: CASSVGENKAKNIQYF. This chain links TRBV9 with TRBJ2-4, with D hard to call. CDR1 and CDR2 (germline): SGDLS, YYNGEE. V was trimmed by 0 bases and J by 0 bases, leaving 10 bases between them. The CDR3 is 16 residues long.

The chain links TRBV7-9 to TRBJ1-1; 7 nucleotides match TRBD1. Germline V lookup: CDR1 SEHNR, CDR2 FQNEAQ (reference sequence). The CDR3 spans 15 residues. V was pared by 5 bases and J by 0 bases, with 6 bases of the junction left unmatched. CDR3 DNA: TGTGCCAGCAGCCAAGGACAGGCACTGAACACTGAAGCTTTCTTT. This sequence encodes CASSQGQALNTEAFF.

The chain joins TRBV10-1 to TRBJ2-7; either TRBD1 or TRBD2 may fit D (5 bases each). Trimming stripped 6 bases from V and 0 bases from J, with 15 bases between. CDR3 length equals 15 residues. Germline values: CDR1 WNHNN, CDR2 SYGVQD (reference sequence). Here the CDR3 DNA reads TGCGCCAGCAGCCATGGGACGGGGAGCTCCTACGAGCAGTACTTC. It encodes CASSHGTGSSYEQYF.

This clone was picked up a small number of times. The chain carries TRBV29-1 and TRBJ1-1; D not certain. The ends were cut back, 3 bases at V and 5 bases at J, with 10 bases in the middle. The CDR3 runs 12 residues. In germline, CDR1 is SQVTM, CDR2 ANQGSEA. The CDR3, as DNA: TGCAGCGTTGATTCGGGTGGGACTGAAGCTTTCTTT. Translation gives CSVDSGGTEAFF.

This clone was detected only once. V and J are TRBV5-4 and TRBJ2-1; 9 positions match TRBD2. CDR1 SGHNT and CDR2 YYREEE come from the germline V gene (reference sequence). V shed 0 bases and J 8 bases; nucleotides not matched to a gene: 6. The CDR3 has 15 amino acids. As DNA, the CDR3 is TGTGCCAGCAGCTTGGGAGGTAGCGGGAGCGATGAGCAGTTCTTC. Its protein product is CASSLGGSGSDEQFF.

The genes are TRBV5-1 and TRBJ1-1; weak D call: TRBD1 (5 bases). Trimming cost V 0 bases and J 6 bases, with 9 bases left between them. This CDR3 is 13 amino acids long. CDR1 is SGHRS, CDR2 YFSETQ, per germline. Here the CDR3 reads CASSLARGAEAFF. The CDR3 DNA follows: TGCGCCAGCAGCTTGGCCCGAGGGGCTGAAGCTTTCTTT.

The J gene is TRBJ2-7, the V gene TRBV7-9; a weak D match, TRBD2 (7 bases). Trimming removed 3 bases from V and 3 bases from J, with 9 bases in between. Germline V gene data show CDR1 as SEHNR and CDR2 as FQNEAQ (reference sequence). The CDR3 totals 13 residues. The CDR3 DNA sequence: TGTGCCAGCAGCTTGGGGGGGCTCTACGAGCAGTACTTC. Translation: CASSLGGLYEQYF.

The chain couples TRBV19 to TRBJ1-1; possibly TRBD1 for D (6 bases). Germline CDR1 reads LNHDA; CDR2 reads SQIVND (reference sequence). Trimming shortened V by 6 bases and J by 5 bases, and 28 bases separated the two germline ends. This CDR3 comprises 18 residues. CDR3 in DNA: TGTGCCAGTAGCCTCCCGGGACACACTTGGGTTACAAGGACTGAAGCTTTCTTT. Translating it yields CASSLPGHTWVTRTEAFF.

The chain uses TRBV14 and TRBJ1-4; the D gene is possibly TRBD1 (5 bases). Germline lookup yields CDR1 SGHDN and CDR2 FVKESK. V was pared by 3 bases and J by 15 bases, with 17 bases between. CDR3 length: 13 amino acids. The CDR3 region is CASSQGIWDPVFF. DNA of the CDR3: TGTGCCAGCAGCCAGGGGATTTGGGACCCGGTGTTTTTT.

J is TRBJ2-5 and V is TRBV3-1 (or the pseudogene TRBV3-2), with TRBD2 identical over 10 bases. V trimming: 5 bases; J trimming: 4 bases; junction bases outside the gene matches: 1. The germline gives CDR1 LGHDT, CDR2 YNNKEL (reference sequence). This CDR3 region has 13 residues. The CDR3 DNA is TGTGCCAGCAGCTCTAGCGGGAGAGAGACCCAGTACTTC. Translated, it gives CASSSSGRETQYF.

The J gene is TRBJ2-1, the V gene TRBV23-1; D gene uncertain. TRBV23-1 carries the ORF label, with uncertain function. This CDR3 contains 17 residues. Trimming removed 7 bases at V and 0 bases at J, with 19 bases between. The DNA of the CDR3 is TGCGCCAGCACGACGCAGGAAGGCCCAGGCTCCTACAATGAGCAGTTCTTC. This sequence encodes CASTTQEGPGSYNEQFF.

The chain carries TRBV5-4 and TRBJ2-3; 10 bases map to TRBD2. The CDR3 consists of 19 residues. CDR1 SGHNT and CDR2 YYREEE come from the germline V gene (reference sequence). V trimming: 4 bases; J trimming: 1 base; junction bases outside the gene matches: 15. CDR3 coding DNA: TGTGCCAGCAGCCCGTCGCTTAAGTTAGCGGGAGGACGCACAGATACGCAGTATTTT. This sequence encodes CASSPSLKLAGGRTDTQYF.

CDR3 in DNA: TGTGCCACCAGTCCAGACAGGGAGTCCACCGGGGAGCTGTTTTTT. Translation: CATSPDRESTGELFF. This rearrangement joins TRBV15 to TRBJ2-2; 7 bases agree with TRBD1. This CDR3 has 15 amino acids. Germline CDR1 reads LNHNV; CDR2 reads YYDKDF (reference sequence). With 6 bases clipped from V and 4 bases from J, the junction kept 8 bases outside the gene matches.

The chain links TRBV15 to TRBJ2-5, with D hard to call. Germline V lookup: CDR1 LNHNV, CDR2 YYDKDF (reference sequence). The CDR3 is made up of 16 amino acids. V was trimmed by 3 bases and J by 2 bases, leaving 16 bases between them. This CDR3 reads CATSSPYKSGQETQYF. The CDR3 nucleotides are TGTGCCACCAGCAGCCCCTATAAGTCGGGTCAAGAGACCCAGTACTTC.

The V and J genes are TRBV3-1 (or the pseudogene TRBV3-2) and TRBJ1-5; tentative D call: TRBD1 (5 bases). V shed 1 base and J shed 5 bases, with 12 bases lying between them. Germline CDR1 reads LGHDT; CDR2 reads YNNKEL (reference sequence). CDR3 length: 15 residues. The chain's CDR3 is CASSQAPGRDQPQHF. The CDR3 nucleotides read TGTGCCAGCAGCCAAGCTCCAGGGCGGGATCAGCCCCAGCATTTT.

The rearrangement links TRBV18 to TRBJ2-6, with a tentative D call TRBD1 (6 bases). Trimming stripped 1 base from V and 4 bases from J, with 23 bases between. CDR1 is KGHSH and CDR2 is LQKENI in the germline V gene. The CDR3 totals 20 residues. CDR3 amino acids: CASSPLARVGTSTGANVLTF. CDR3 bases: TGTGCCAGCTCACCACTCGCTCGGGTCGGGACATCAACGGGGGCCAACGTCCTGACTTTC.

The J gene is TRBJ1-2, the V gene TRBV9, with 7 bases that match TRBD1. Germline V gene lookup returns CDR1 SGDLS and CDR2 YYNGEE. The J segment lost 2 bases and the V segment lost 4 bases, leaving 2 bases of the junction unmatched. The CDR3 is 13 amino acids. For the CDR3, the DNA is TGTGCCAGCAGCCCACAGGGGAACTATGGCTACACCTTC. Its translation is CASSPQGNYGYTF. Looking up the rest from reference TRBV9 and TRBJ1-2 gives the full variable domain: DSGVTQTPKHLITATGQRVTLRCSPRSGDLSVYWYQQSLDQGLQFLIQYYNGEERAKGNILERFSAQQFPDLHSELNLSSLELGDSALYFCASSPQGNYGYTFGSGTRLTVV.

The gene calls are TRBV5-4 and TRBJ2-7, with 7 bases matching TRBD1. V was clipped by 0 bases and J by 2 bases; unmatched bases: 5. This CDR3 comprises 15 residues. Looked up from germline, CDR1 is SGHNT and CDR2 is YYREEE (reference sequence). CDR3 DNA: TGTGCCAGCAGCTTGGGGACAGGCCTCCCCTACGAGCAGTACTTC. This encodes CASSLGTGLPYEQYF.

The chain links TRBV19 to TRBJ2-7; D might be TRBD1 or TRBD2, each matching 5 bases. The germline gives CDR1 LNHDA, CDR2 SQIVND (reference sequence). V lost 10 bases and J 0 bases, leaving 10 bases between the germline ends. This CDR3 spans 12 amino acids. DNA for the CDR3: TGTGCCACGTCAGGGAGCTCCTACGAGCAGTACTTC. This sequence encodes CATSGSSYEQYF.

The chain uses TRBV19 and TRBJ1-5, with a tentative D call TRBD1 (5 bases). Per the germline V gene, CDR1 is LNHDA and CDR2 is SQIVND (reference sequence). V lost 6 bases and J lost 1, with 13 bases in between. CDR3 length equals 15 residues. CDR3 nucleotides: TGTGCCAGTAGGATAAGAGAGGGGAGCAATCAGCCCCAGCATTTT. It encodes CASRIREGSNQPQHF.

V usage is TRBV28 and J usage is TRBJ2-1, with TRBD1 matching over 8 bases. V trimming: 6 bases; J trimming: 6 bases; junction bases outside the gene matches: 1. Germline V gene lookup returns CDR1 MDHEN and CDR2 SYDVKM. The CDR3 is made up of 12 amino acids. The CDR3 spells CASRTGGNEQFF. Here the CDR3 DNA reads TGTGCCAGCAGAACAGGGGGCAATGAGCAGTTCTTC. The variable domain in full, completed from reference TRBV28 and TRBJ2-1, reads DVKVTQSSRYLVKRTGEKVFLECVQDMDHENMFWYRQDPGLGLRLIYFSYDVKMKEKGDIPEGYSVSREKKERFSLILESASTNQTSMYLCASRTGGNEQFFGPGTRLTVL.

The chain employs TRBV27 and TRBJ2-1; D ambiguous. This CDR3 region has 13 residues. Germline-derived CDR1 and CDR2 are MNHEY and SMNVEV (reference sequence). The V gene lost 3 bases and the J gene lost 2 bases, with 5 bases spanning the gap. Here the CDR3 reads CASSLATYNEQFF. The CDR3, as DNA: TGTGCCAGCAGTTTGGCGACCTACAATGAGCAGTTCTTC.